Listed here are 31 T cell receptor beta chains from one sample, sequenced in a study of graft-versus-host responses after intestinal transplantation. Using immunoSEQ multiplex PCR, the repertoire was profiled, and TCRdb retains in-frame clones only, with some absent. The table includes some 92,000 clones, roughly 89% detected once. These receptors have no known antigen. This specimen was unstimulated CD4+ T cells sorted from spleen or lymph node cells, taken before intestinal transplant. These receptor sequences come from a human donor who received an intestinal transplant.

The CDR3 here is CASSYDRGREKLFF. CDR3 DNA: TGTGCCAGCAGTTATGACAGGGGGCGCGAAAAACTGTTTTTT. V usage is TRBV6-5 and J usage is TRBJ1-4, with 10 nucleotides matching TRBD1. The junction had 3 bases not matched to a gene; V was cut back by 3 bases and J by 8 bases. Germline CDR1 and CDR2: MNHEY and SVGAGI. The CDR3 is 14 amino acids.

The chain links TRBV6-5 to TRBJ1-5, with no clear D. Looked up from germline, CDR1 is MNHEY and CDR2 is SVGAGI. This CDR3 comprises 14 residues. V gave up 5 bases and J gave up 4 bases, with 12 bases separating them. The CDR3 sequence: CASSEMGINQPQHF. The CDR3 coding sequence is TGTGCCAGCAGTGAAATGGGTATAAATCAGCCCCAGCATTTT.

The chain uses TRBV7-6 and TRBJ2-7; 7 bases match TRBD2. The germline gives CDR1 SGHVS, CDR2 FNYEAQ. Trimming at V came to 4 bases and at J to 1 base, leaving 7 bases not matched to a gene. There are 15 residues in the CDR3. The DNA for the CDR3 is TGTGCCAGCAGCTCGAGCGGGGTGAGGTCCTACGAGCAGTACTTC. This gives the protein CASSSSGVRSYEQYF.

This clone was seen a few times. CDR3 nucleotides: TGTGCCAGCAGCTACGGGGGGTTCGGCAATCAGCCCCAGCATTTT. As protein: CASSYGGFGNQPQHF. This sequence joins TRBV6-6 and TRBJ1-5, with D possibly TRBD1 on 5 matching bases. This CDR3 has 15 residues. The V gene lost 6 bases and the J gene lost 2 bases, with 14 bases spanning the gap. Germline V gene data show CDR1 as MNHNY and CDR2 as SVGAGI (reference sequence).

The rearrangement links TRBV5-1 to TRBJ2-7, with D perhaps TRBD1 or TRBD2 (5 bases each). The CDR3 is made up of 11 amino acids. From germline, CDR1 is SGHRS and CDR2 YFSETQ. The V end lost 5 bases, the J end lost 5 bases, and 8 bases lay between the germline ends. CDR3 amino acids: CASSGDHEQYF. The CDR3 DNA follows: TGCGCCAGCAGTGGGGACCACGAGCAGTACTTC.

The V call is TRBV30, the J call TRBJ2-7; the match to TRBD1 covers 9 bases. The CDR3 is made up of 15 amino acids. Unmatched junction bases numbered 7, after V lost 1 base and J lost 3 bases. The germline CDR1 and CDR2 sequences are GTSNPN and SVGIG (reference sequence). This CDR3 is CAWSEMGQGYYEQYF. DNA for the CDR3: TGTGCCTGGAGTGAGATGGGACAGGGTTACTACGAGCAGTACTTC.

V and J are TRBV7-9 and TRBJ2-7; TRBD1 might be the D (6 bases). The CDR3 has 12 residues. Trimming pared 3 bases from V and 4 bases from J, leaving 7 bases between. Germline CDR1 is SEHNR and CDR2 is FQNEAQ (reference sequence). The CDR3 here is CASSFTGYEQYF. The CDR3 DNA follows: TGTGCCAGCAGCTTTACAGGGTACGAGCAGTACTTC.

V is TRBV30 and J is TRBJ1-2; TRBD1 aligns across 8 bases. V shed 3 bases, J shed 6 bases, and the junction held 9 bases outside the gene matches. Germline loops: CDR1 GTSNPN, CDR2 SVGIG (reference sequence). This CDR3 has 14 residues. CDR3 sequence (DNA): TGTGCCTGGAGCGAGGACAGGGTTGGAGATGGCTACACCTTC. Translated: CAWSEDRVGDGYTF.

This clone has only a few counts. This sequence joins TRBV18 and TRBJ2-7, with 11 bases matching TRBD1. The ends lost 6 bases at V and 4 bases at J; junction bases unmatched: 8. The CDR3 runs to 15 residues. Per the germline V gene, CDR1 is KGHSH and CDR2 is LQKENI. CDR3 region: CASSTMDRGPYEQYF. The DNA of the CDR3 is TGTGCCAGCTCTACCATGGACAGGGGGCCGTACGAGCAGTACTTC.

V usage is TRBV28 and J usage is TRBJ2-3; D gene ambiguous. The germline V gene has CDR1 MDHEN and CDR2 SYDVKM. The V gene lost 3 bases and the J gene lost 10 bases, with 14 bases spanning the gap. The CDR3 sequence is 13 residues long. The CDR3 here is CASSLSGASAQYF. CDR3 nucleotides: TGTGCCAGCAGTTTGAGTGGCGCAAGTGCGCAGTATTTT.

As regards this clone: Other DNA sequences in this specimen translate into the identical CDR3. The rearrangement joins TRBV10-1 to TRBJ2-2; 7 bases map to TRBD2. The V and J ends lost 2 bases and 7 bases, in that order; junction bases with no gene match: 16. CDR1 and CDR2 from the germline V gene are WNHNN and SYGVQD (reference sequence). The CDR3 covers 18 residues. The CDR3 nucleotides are TGCGCCAGCAGTGAGAATTTGGGTCGCGGGAGCCGGCGCGGGGAGCTGTTTTTT. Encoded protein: CASSENLGRGSRRGELFF.

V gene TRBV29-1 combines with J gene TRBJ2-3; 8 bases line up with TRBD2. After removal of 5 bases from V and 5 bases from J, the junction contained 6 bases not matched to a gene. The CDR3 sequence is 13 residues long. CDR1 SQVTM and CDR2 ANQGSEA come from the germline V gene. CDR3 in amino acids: CSVLSGARDTQYF. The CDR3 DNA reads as TGCAGCGTTCTTAGCGGGGCACGAGATACGCAGTATTTT.

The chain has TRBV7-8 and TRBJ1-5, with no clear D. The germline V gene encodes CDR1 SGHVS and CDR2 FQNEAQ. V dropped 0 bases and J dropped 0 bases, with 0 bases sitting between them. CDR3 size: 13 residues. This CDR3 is CASSLASNQPQHF. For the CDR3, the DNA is TGTGCCAGCAGCTTAGCTAGCAATCAGCCCCAGCATTTT.

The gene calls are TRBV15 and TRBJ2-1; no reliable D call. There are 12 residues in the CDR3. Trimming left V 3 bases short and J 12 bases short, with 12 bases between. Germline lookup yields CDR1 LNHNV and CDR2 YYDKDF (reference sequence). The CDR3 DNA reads TGTGCCACCAGCAGGGAAGGTCGACCGCAGTTCTTC. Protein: CATSREGRPQFF.

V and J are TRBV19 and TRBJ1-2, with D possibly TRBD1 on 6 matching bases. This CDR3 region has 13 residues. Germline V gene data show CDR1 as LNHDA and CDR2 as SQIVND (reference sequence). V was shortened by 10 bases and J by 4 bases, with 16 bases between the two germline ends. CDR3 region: CATADRPIYGYTF. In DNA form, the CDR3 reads TGTGCCACCGCCGACAGGCCGATCTATGGCTACACCTTC. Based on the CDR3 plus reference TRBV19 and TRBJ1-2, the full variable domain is DGGITQSPKYLFRKEGQNVTLSCEQNLNHDAMYWYRQDPGQGLRLIYYSQIVNDFQKGDIAEGYSVSREKKESFPLTVTSAQKNPTAFYLCATADRPIYGYTFGSGTRLTVV.

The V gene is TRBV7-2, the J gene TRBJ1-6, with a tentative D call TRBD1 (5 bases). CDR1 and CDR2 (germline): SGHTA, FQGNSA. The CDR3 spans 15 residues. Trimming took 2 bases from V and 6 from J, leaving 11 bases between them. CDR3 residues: CASSLFSGSNSPLHF. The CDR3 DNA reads TGTGCCAGCAGCTTATTCTCAGGGAGTAATTCACCCCTCCACTTT.

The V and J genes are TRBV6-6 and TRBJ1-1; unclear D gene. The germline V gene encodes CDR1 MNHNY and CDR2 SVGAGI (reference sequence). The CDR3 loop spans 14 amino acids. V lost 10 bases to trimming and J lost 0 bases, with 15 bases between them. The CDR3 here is CAITLGRVNTEAFF. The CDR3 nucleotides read TGTGCCATCACTCTAGGAAGGGTGAACACTGAAGCTTTCTTT.

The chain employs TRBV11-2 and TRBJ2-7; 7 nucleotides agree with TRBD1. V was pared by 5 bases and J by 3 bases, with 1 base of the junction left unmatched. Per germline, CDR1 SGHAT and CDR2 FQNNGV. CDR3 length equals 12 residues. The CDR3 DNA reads TGTGCCAGCAGCCGACAGGGCTACGAGCAGTACTTC. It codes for CASSRQGYEQYF.

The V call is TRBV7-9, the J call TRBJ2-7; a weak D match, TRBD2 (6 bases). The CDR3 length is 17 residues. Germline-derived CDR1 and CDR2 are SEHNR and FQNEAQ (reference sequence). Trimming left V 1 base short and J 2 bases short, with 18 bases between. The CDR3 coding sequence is TGTGCCAGCAGCTTAGTTATTGGGGACTCAGGAGCCTACGAGCAGTACTTC. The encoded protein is CASSLVIGDSGAYEQYF.

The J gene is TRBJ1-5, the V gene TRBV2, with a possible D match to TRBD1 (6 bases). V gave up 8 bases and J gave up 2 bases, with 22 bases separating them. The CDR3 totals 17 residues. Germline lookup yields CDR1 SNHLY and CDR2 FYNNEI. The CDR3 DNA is TGTGCCAGCTCAAAAATCCCCCGGGGGGCAGGCAATCAGCCCCAGCATTTT. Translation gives CASSKIPRGAGNQPQHF.

The CDR3 region is CASSGLNWGAGNTIYF. The CDR3 nucleotides read TGTGCCAGCAGTGGATTGAATTGGGGTGCTGGAAACACCATATATTTT. V and J are TRBV25-1 and TRBJ1-3; D gene ambiguous. CDR3 length equals 16 residues. V shed 4 bases and J shed 2 bases, with 15 bases lying between them. Germline V CDR1 and CDR2: MGHDK, SYGVNS.

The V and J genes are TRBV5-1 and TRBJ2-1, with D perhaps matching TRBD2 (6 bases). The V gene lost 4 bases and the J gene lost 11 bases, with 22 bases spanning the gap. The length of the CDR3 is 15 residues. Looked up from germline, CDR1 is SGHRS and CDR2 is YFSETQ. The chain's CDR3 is CASSPNPGAPLKQFF. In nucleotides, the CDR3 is TGCGCCAGCAGCCCTAATCCGGGAGCACCGCTGAAGCAGTTCTTC.

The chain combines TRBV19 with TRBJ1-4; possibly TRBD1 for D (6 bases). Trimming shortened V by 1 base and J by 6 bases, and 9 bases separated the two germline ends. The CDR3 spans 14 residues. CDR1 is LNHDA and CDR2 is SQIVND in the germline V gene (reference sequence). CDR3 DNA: TGTGCCAGTAGTATAGGGGGGGCAGATGAAAAACTGTTTTTT. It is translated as CASSIGGADEKLFF.

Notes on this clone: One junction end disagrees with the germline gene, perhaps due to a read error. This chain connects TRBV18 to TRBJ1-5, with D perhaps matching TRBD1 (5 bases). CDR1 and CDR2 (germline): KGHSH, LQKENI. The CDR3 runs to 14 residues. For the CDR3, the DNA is TGTACCAGCTCACGGGACCGAACCAATCAGCCCCAGCATTTT. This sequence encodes CTSSRDRTNQPQHF.

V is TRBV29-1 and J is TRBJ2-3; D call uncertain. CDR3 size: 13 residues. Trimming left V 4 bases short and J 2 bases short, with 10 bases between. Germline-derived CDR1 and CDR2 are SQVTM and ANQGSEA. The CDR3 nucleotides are TGCAGCGTTGGGTCGACTGTCACAGATACGCAGTATTTT. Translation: CSVGSTVTDTQYF.

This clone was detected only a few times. CDR3 sequence (DNA): TGTGCCAGCAGTGGTGGGGGGGCTCAAGAGACCCAGTACTTC. Amino acids: CASSGGGAQETQYF. The chain recombines TRBV6-1 with TRBJ2-5; D is perhaps TRBD2 (7 bases). The CDR3 sequence is 14 residues long. Trimming removed 4 bases from V and 2 bases from J, with 11 bases in between. The germline CDR1 and CDR2 sequences are MNHNS and SASEGT.

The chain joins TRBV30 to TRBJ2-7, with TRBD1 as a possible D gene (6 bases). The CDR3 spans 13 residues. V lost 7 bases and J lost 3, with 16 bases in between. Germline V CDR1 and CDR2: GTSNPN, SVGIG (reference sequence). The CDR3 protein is CASAGTSSYEQYF. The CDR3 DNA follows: TGTGCCTCTGCCGGGACAAGTAGCTACGAGCAGTACTTC.

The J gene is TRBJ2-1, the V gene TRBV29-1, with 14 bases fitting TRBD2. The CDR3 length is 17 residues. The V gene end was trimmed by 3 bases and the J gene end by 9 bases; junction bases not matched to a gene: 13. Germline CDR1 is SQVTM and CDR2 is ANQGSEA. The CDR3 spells CSVERPGLAGVYSEQFF. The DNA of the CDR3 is TGCAGCGTTGAGCGGCCGGGACTAGCGGGAGTATATAGTGAGCAGTTCTTC.

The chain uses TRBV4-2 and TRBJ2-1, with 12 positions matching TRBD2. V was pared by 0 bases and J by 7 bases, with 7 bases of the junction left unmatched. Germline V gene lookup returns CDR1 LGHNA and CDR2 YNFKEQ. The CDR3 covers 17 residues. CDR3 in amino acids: CASSQDSFGLAGNEQFF. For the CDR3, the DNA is TGTGCCAGCAGCCAAGATTCTTTTGGACTAGCGGGAAATGAGCAGTTCTTC.

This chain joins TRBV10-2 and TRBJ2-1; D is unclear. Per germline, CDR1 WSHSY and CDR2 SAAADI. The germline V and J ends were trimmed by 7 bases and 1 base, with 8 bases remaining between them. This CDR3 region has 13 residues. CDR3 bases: TGCGCCAGCACGAGGCAATCCTACAATGAGCAGTTCTTC. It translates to CASTRQSYNEQFF.

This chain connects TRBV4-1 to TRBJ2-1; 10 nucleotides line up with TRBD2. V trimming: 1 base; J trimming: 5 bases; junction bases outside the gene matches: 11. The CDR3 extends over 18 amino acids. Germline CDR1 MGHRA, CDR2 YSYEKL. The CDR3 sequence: CASSQARPSGRANNEQFF. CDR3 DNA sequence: TGCGCCAGCAGCCAAGCACGGCCTAGCGGGAGAGCTAACAATGAGCAGTTCTTC.